This T cell receptor beta chain is from a study of human T cells and chemical hapten exposure. About the study: Application of 0.01% DPC to the upper back was done by patch test, with a reading at 6 days. Points from the study as a whole: Significantly greater numbers of large CDR3 similarity clusters came from expanded TCRs than from controls.

Regarding time point: patch test 2, 6 weeks after DPC sensitization. The treatment was: therapeutic diphenylcyclopropenone sensitization with weekly scalp DPC. Blood, whole and unfractionated, served as the source for total RNA extraction. On this clonotype: Its specificity is not known.

Losses at the gene ends were 7 bases for V and 7 bases for J; bases not matched to a gene: 3. The CDR3 extends over 12 amino acids. From the RACE reads, TCRdb called clonotypes with MiXCR, one entry per CDR3 protein. The sample includes 73,000 or so distinct CDR3 sequences, over 6.5% of them seen just once. The source material was whole blood, sampled in connection with sensitization to the hapten diphenylcyclopropenone (DPC). The clonotype was recovered from a woman aged 50 to 60 with alopecia areata. Some clones in this sample may be carry-over from other donors' samples. The chain combines TRBV12-3 or TRBV12-4 with TRBJ2-1, with TRBD1 identical over 8 bases. The CDR3 DNA reads TGTGCCAGCACCCAGGGGGCAAATGAGCAGTTCTTC. Protein product: CASTQGANEQFF.